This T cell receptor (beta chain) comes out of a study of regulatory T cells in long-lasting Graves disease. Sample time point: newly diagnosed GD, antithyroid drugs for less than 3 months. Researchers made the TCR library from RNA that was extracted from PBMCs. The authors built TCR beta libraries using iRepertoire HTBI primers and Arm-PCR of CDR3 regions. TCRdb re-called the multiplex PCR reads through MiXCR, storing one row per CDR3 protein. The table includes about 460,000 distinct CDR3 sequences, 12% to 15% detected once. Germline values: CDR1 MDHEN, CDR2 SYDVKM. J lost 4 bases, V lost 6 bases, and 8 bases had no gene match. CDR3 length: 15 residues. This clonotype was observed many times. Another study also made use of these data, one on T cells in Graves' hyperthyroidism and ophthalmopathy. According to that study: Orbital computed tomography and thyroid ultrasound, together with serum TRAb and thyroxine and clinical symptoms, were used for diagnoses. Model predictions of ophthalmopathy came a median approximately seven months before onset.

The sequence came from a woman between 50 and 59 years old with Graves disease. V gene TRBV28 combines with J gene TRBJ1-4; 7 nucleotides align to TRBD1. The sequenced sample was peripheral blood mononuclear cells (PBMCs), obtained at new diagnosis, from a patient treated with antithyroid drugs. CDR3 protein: CASSLVRDSNEKLFF. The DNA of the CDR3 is TGTGCCAGCAGCTTAGTCCGGGACAGTAATGAAAAACTGTTTTTT.